Sequencing of this T cell receptor (beta chain) was carried out in a study of CD8+CD57+ T cells in acquired aplastic anemia (dated by TCRdb to the late 2010s). In terms of the full investigation: DNA extracted from sorted CD4+ and CD8+ cells had a mean of about 3.2 ug, with a range of 0.2 to 27.4 ug. An average of approximately 9.8 million reads for CD4+ cells and 12 million or so reads for CD8+ cells was obtained from healthy donor samples.

In this study, sorted CD4+ and CD8+ T cells from the blood of healthy subjects and of severe aplastic anemia patients had their TCR repertoires deep-sequenced. Ficoll-Paque density gradient centrifugation was used to isolate peripheral blood mononuclear cells. Before DNA was extracted, CD4+ and CD8+ T cells were sorted using either FACS or magnetic beads. Genomic DNA served as template for TCR beta VDJ combination and CDR3 sequence profiling. An Illumina HiSeq 2000 was used for TCR repertoire sequencing. Processing in the source paper ran as follows. Repertoire assessment relied on Simpson's diversity index, CDR3 size and DJ length profiles, and TRBV/TRBJ rearrangement plots. The most abundant DNA sequence in the deep sequencing data was defined as the immunodominant clone. CDR3 amino acid sequences were checked for sharing between subjects and were compared against published repertoires and the VDJdb database. Using fastp trimming at Q25 and MiXCR clonotype assembly, TCRdb reanalyzed the public sequencing data and kept in-frame beta chains. Rows matching on CDR3 protein sequence are summarized as one entry with the most common DNA and genes. It is TCRdb's table, rather than the study itself, that gives the V and J calls and clone size. The sample yields 190,000 or so distinct CDR3 sequences; 61% were counted once. About 31% of the sample goes to the ten largest clones.

Relative to germline, V is 5 bases shorter and J is 0 bases shorter, with 14 bases between their ends. The CDR1 and CDR2 encoded by the germline V gene (reference sequence) are SEHNR and FQNEAQ. The CDR3 goes from the cysteine to the phenylalanine over 16 residues. Solely the CDR3 DNA is kept, with 48 bases framed from the first base. About this clonotype itself: Its specific antigen is unknown. No much larger clone is present one base from it, and per-base qualities are unavailable.

Results the study describes overall, beyond this receptor: CD8+ Simpson's diversity did not differ significantly between patients and healthy controls (P=0.060). Around 30 CD8+ CDR3 sequences were found to be shared between patients and controls, but these sequences appeared to be highly expressed in patients and within the immunodominant clones of the patients.

The V and J segments used are TRBV7-9 and TRBJ1-5; the D segment cannot be called with confidence. This clonotype was sampled from a human donor in good health. The sequenced material came from sorted CD4+, CD8+, or CD8+CD57+ T cells (not recorded which) from PBMCs. The nucleotide sequence reads as follows: TGTGCCAGCAGCCTCGCCACGGGAGTTAGCAATCAGCCCCAGCATTTT. This translates into CASSLATGVSNQPQHF.